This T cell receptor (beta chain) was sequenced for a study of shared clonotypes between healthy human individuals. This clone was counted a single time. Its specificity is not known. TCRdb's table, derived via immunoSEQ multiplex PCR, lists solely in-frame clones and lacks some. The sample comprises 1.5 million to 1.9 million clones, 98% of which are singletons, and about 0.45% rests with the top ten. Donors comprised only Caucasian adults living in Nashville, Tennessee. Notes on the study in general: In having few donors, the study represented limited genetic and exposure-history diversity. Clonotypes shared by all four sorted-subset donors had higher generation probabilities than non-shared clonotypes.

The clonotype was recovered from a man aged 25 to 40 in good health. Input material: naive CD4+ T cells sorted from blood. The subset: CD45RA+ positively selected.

This CDR3 reads CASSLAGRTGELFF. The CDR3 DNA reads TGTGCCAGCAGTCTAGCGGGACGGACCGGGGAGCTGTTTTTT. The chain couples TRBV2 to TRBJ2-2; 9 nucleotides match TRBD2. Germline V gene lookup returns CDR1 SNHLY and CDR2 FYNNEI. CDR3 size: 14 residues. V shed 5 bases and J 5 bases; nucleotides not matched to a gene: 3.